These 3 T cell receptor beta chains originate from one sample sequenced in a study of blood T cell repertoires in COVID-19. TCRdb keeps only in-frame clones here, not all; method: immunoSEQ multiplex PCR. Among around 370,000 clones, under 95% were seen once, and the ten largest hold around 3.3%. Specimen: peripheral blood. The receptors were sampled from a woman between 18 and 30 years old who had recovered from COVID-19.

The chain links TRBV5-4 to TRBJ2-2; 10 bases are a match to TRBD2. This CDR3 contains 16 residues. Trimming at V came to 3 bases and at J to 4 bases, leaving 6 bases not matched to a gene. Germline V gives CDR1 SGHNT, CDR2 YYREEE (reference sequence). The DNA of the CDR3 is TGTGCCAGCAGCTCAAGAGCGGGAGGGGGCACCGGGGAGCTGTTTTTT. Its translation is CASSSRAGGGTGELFF.

The chain couples TRBV7-2 to TRBJ1-2, with 7 bases identical to TRBD1. CDR3 size: 16 residues. The germline CDR1 and CDR2 sequences are SGHTA and FQGNSA. V gave up 3 bases and J gave up 1 base; unmatched junction bases: 8. The CDR3 reads CASSFHRTGINYGYTF. The CDR3, as DNA: TGTGCCAGCAGCTTTCACAGGACAGGAATTAACTATGGCTACACCTTC.

The chain uses TRBV7-9 and TRBJ2-1; TRBD2 agrees at 9 bases. CDR1 SEHNR and CDR2 FQNEAQ come from the germline V gene (reference sequence). V shed 4 bases and J 7 bases; nucleotides not matched to a gene: 11. This CDR3 has 16 residues. The CDR3 sequence is CASSWRLSGRPNEQFF. The CDR3 bases are TGTGCCAGCAGCTGGCGACTTAGCGGGAGACCAAATGAGCAGTTCTTC.